This passage covers 5 T cell receptor beta chains from one sample sequenced in a study of response to subunit inactivated influenza vaccine. TCRdb reanalysed the RT-PCR reads using MiXCR and keeps one entry per CDR3 protein. The sample yields about 650,000 distinct CDR3 sequences, about 14% seen once. The sequencing here drew on PBMCs from blood, taken less than 15 days before vaccination. The receptors originated from a man in his forties or fifties who received an inactivated influenza vaccine.

V usage is TRBV12-3 or TRBV12-4 and J usage is TRBJ2-1; 12 nucleotides agree with TRBD2. The J segment lost 3 bases and the V segment lost 5 bases, leaving 5 bases of the junction unmatched. This CDR3 is built from 16 residues. CDR3 DNA sequence: TGTGCCAGCAGTGCGCTAGCGGGGGGGGACTACAATGAGCAGTTCTTC. Residues: CASSALAGGDYNEQFF.

This clonotype was seen a few times. The genes are TRBV5-1 and TRBJ2-1; 10 nucleotides line up with TRBD2. Germline V CDR1 and CDR2: SGHRS, YFSETQ. This CDR3 region has 18 residues. Trimming removed 2 bases from V and 4 bases from J; junction bases left unmatched: 12. CDR3 nucleotide sequence: TGCGCCAGCAGCTTCCCCAGCGGGAGGGCCTTTCTATACAATGAGCAGTTCTTC. Its protein product is CASSFPSGRAFLYNEQFF.

The chain links TRBV4-3 to TRBJ2-1; weak D call: TRBD1 (6 bases). V was clipped by 2 bases and J by 3 bases, with 11 bases between them. The CDR3 has 15 residues. From germline, CDR1 is LGHNA and CDR2 YSLEER. Written as DNA, the CDR3 is TGCGCCAGCAGCCAAAGTAGGGGGTTCTACAATGAGCAGTTCTTC. Translated, it gives CASSQSRGFYNEQFF.

For this clonotype: The CDR3 carries no conserved terminal phenylalanine or tryptophan, so it likely arises from a read error. The chain employs TRBV28 and TRBJ2-7; D is perhaps TRBD1 (6 bases). CDR1 is MDHEN, CDR2 SYDVKM, per germline. This CDR3 is built from 13 residues. The V gene lost 5 bases and the J gene lost 2 bases, with 10 bases spanning the gap. CDR3 in amino acids: CASSLRTAYEQYY. The CDR3 region has the DNA TGTGCCAGCAGTCTGAGGACAGCCTACGAGCAGTACTAC.

The chain joins TRBV24-1 to TRBJ2-6; D is unresolved. Germline loops: CDR1 KGHDR, CDR2 SFDVKD. This CDR3 has 17 amino acids. V was trimmed by 5 bases and J by 0 bases, leaving 13 bases between them. The CDR3 DNA reads TGTGCCACCAGTGGAGGAACAGCTTTCTCTGGGGCCAACGTCCTGACTTTC. This translates into CATSGGTAFSGANVLTF.